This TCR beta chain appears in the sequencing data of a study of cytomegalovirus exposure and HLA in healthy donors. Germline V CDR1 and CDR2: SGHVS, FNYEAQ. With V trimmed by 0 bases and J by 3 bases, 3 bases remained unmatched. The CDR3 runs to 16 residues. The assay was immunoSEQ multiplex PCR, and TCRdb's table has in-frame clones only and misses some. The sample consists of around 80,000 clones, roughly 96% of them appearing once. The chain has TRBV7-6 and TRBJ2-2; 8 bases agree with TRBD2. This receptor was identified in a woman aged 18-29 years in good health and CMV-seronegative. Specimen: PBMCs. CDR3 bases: TGTGCCAGCAGCTTAGCGGCGCGGGGGGACACCGGGGAGCTGTTTTTT. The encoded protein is CASSLAARGDTGELFF.